The 19 T cell receptor beta chains given below trace back to one sample, sequenced in a study of response to subunit inactivated influenza vaccine. TCRdb processed the RT-PCR reads anew with MiXCR; each CDR3 protein has one entry. The top ten clones hold 7.6% of a sample with some 600,000 distinct CDR3 sequences, around 13% of them seen once. Sequencing was performed on PBMCs from blood, taken roughly 2 weeks before vaccination. The receptors shown here come from a middle-aged man who received an inactivated influenza vaccine.

This clonotype was found a few times. The genes are TRBV10-3 and TRBJ2-1, with TRBD2 identical over 12 bases. Germline V CDR1 and CDR2: ENHRY, SYGVKD. CDR3 length: 16 amino acids. J lost 2 bases, V lost 6 bases, and 5 bases had no gene match. The CDR3 loop is CAISPGLAGPYNEQFF. Written as DNA, the CDR3 is TGTGCCATCAGCCCCGGACTAGCGGGGCCCTACAATGAGCAGTTCTTC.

Only a few counts were recorded for this clonotype. The chain has TRBV11-2 and TRBJ1-1; D may be TRBD1 (5 bases). V dropped 5 bases and J dropped 10 bases, with 20 bases sitting between them. This CDR3 is 14 amino acids long. Germline values: CDR1 SGHAT, CDR2 FQNNGV. The CDR3 DNA follows: TGTGCCAGCAGCCTAGGGGAGGGTAACCACCTAGCTTTCTTT. Its translation is CASSLGEGNHLAFF.

This clonotype appeared many times. The rearrangement uses TRBV19 and TRBJ1-2; weak D call: TRBD1 (5 bases). This CDR3 is built from 14 residues. V was cut by 8 bases and J by 3 bases, with 16 bases left in between. Germline V gene sequence: CDR1 LNHDA, CDR2 SQIVND (reference sequence). Written as DNA, the CDR3 is TGTGCCAGTGGATGGGGACCGGTCGACTATGGCTACACCTTC. Encoded protein: CASGWGPVDYGYTF. The whole variable domain, filled in from reference TRBV19 and TRBJ1-2, reads DGGITQSPKYLFRKEGQNVTLSCEQNLNHDAMYWYRQDPGQGLRLIYYSQIVNDFQKGDIAEGYSVSREKKESFPLTVTSAQKNPTAFYLCASGWGPVDYGYTFGSGTRLTVV.

This clonotype was found a few times. This chain connects TRBV6-2 or TRBV6-3 to TRBJ1-1, with 7 bases matching TRBD1. CDR3 length: 17 amino acids. J lost 5 bases, V lost 5 bases, and 17 bases had no gene match. In germline, CDR1 is MNHEY, CDR2 SVGEGT. In DNA form, the CDR3 reads TGTGCCAGCAGTCAGATGTCGACAGGGTTTTCAGGTACTGAAGCTTTCTTT. Translating it yields CASSQMSTGFSGTEAFF.

This clonotype was seen repeatedly, ten times or more. The chain combines TRBV2 with TRBJ1-1, with 10 bases aligning to TRBD1. Germline V lookup: CDR1 SNHLY, CDR2 FYNNEI. Losses at the gene ends were 6 bases for V and 4 bases for J; bases not matched to a gene: 5. This CDR3 is 14 amino acids long. The DNA for the CDR3 is TGTGCCAGCAGACCGGACAGGGGGGCCACTGAAGCTTTCTTT. Translating gives CASRPDRGATEAFF. Complete variable domain (other parts from reference TRBV2 and TRBJ1-1): EPEVTQTPSHQVTQMGQEVILRCVPISNHLYFYWYRQILGQKVEFLVSFYNNEISEKSEIFDDQFSVERPDGSNFTLKIRSTKLEDSAMYFCASRPDRGATEAFFGQGTRLTVV.

This clonotype has a count of ten or more. This chain joins TRBV7-2 and TRBJ2-7, with D unclear. Looked up from germline, CDR1 is SGHTA and CDR2 is FQGNSA. V shed 3 bases and J shed 0 bases, with 9 bases lying between them. This CDR3 region has 14 residues. The CDR3 loop reads CASSFPTVSYEQYF. For the CDR3, the DNA is TGTGCCAGCAGCTTTCCAACGGTCTCCTACGAGCAGTACTTC.

The chain employs TRBV10-3 and TRBJ2-7; 11 bases align to TRBD1. V was pared by 2 bases and J by 6 bases, with 9 bases of the junction left unmatched. Germline loops: CDR1 ENHRY, CDR2 SYGVKD. This CDR3 has 16 amino acids. The CDR3 sequence: CAISEPGGQGEGEQYF. As DNA, the CDR3 is TGTGCCATCAGTGAGCCAGGGGGACAGGGGGAGGGCGAGCAGTACTTC.

This clonotype has at least ten counts. CDR3 DNA sequence: TGTGCCAGCTCACCACCGATGGGGTCCGACGAGCAGTACTTC. It specifies CASSPPMGSDEQYF. V usage is TRBV18 and J usage is TRBJ2-7; D call uncertain. V lost 0 bases and J 5 bases, leaving 11 bases between the germline ends. The CDR3 covers 14 residues. CDR1 KGHSH and CDR2 LQKENI come from the germline V gene.

This chain joins TRBV14 and TRBJ1-2; D may be TRBD1 (6 bases). V lost 4 bases, J lost 0 bases, and 12 bases lay in between. There are 15 residues in the CDR3. Germline V gene lookup returns CDR1 SGHDN and CDR2 FVKESK. For the CDR3, the DNA is TGTGCCAGCAGCCGATCCGGGACACCTAACTATGGCTACACCTTC. This codes for CASSRSGTPNYGYTF.

The chain joins TRBV28 to TRBJ1-4, with a tentative D call TRBD1 (6 bases). The germline V gene has CDR1 MDHEN and CDR2 SYDVKM. Between the trimmed V and J ends, which lost 5 bases and 0 bases, there was a span of 16 bases. The CDR3 runs to 17 residues. The CDR3 DNA reads TGTGCCAGCAGTGAACCGATCTACAGGGCAACTAATGAAAAACTGTTTTTT. Translated: CASSEPIYRATNEKLFF.

This clonotype was seen repeatedly, ten times or more. This chain connects TRBV7-8 to TRBJ1-2, with TRBD1 matching over 11 bases. The CDR3 is 13 amino acids. Germline V gives CDR1 SGHVS, CDR2 FQNEAQ. The trim removed 5 bases at V and 8 bases at J, leaving 4 bases unmatched. This CDR3 reads CASSRTGGLGYTF. The CDR3 nucleotides read TGTGCCAGCAGCCGGACAGGGGGCTTGGGCTACACCTTC.

This clonotype appeared a few times. The V call is TRBV27, the J call TRBJ2-7; 14 bases agree with TRBD2. Germline trimming cut 5 bases from V and 7 bases from J; bases unmatched to any gene: 7. Looked up from germline, CDR1 is MNHEY and CDR2 is SMNVEV (reference sequence). The CDR3 is 15 amino acids. The CDR3 sequence: CASSAGLAGAHEQYF. CDR3 DNA: TGTGCCAGCAGTGCGGGACTAGCGGGGGCTCATGAGCAGTACTTC.

This sequence joins TRBV11-1 and TRBJ2-6; TRBD1 matches at 8 bases. This CDR3 is 18 amino acids long. The V segment lost 5 bases and the J segment 2 bases; nucleotides outside the gene matches: 11. From germline, CDR1 is SGHAT and CDR2 FQDESV (reference sequence). The CDR3 loop reads CASSQGRGRIPGANVLTF. The CDR3 DNA sequence: TGTGCCAGCAGCCAAGGCAGGGGGCGCATCCCTGGGGCCAACGTCCTGACTTTC.

The genes are TRBV5-1 and TRBJ1-4; possibly TRBD1 for D (6 bases). The germline V and J ends were trimmed by 4 bases and 3 bases, with 19 bases remaining between them. Germline values: CDR1 SGHRS, CDR2 YFSETQ. The CDR3 runs 17 residues. The CDR3 reads CASSPGTLTGSNEKLFF. The CDR3 DNA follows: TGCGCCAGCAGCCCGGGAACGTTGACAGGTTCTAATGAAAAACTGTTTTTT.

The genes are TRBV29-1 and TRBJ2-5; 13 positions match TRBD2. Trimming took 6 bases from V and 2 from J; bases not matched to a gene: 9. The CDR3 has 16 residues. In germline, CDR1 is SQVTM, CDR2 ANQGSEA. The CDR3 sequence is CSVAATSGGAQETQYF. The CDR3 nucleotides read TGCAGCGTAGCCGCAACTAGCGGGGGGGCTCAAGAGACCCAGTACTTC.

This clonotype has more than one count but fewer than ten. The genes are TRBV4-3 and TRBJ2-3; the D is unclear. This CDR3 comprises 15 residues. Trimming stripped 0 bases from V and 0 bases from J, with 7 bases between. Germline loops: CDR1 LGHNA, CDR2 YSLEER. The CDR3 reads CASSQEGSSTDTQYF. The CDR3 DNA reads as TGCGCCAGCAGCCAAGAGGGGTCTAGCACAGATACGCAGTATTTT.

This clonotype occurred a few times. This chain uses TRBV20-1 with TRBJ2-5; 13 nucleotides match TRBD2. Germline V lookup: CDR1 DFQATT, CDR2 SNEGSKA (reference sequence). The CDR3 totals 19 residues. The junction had 15 bases not matched to a gene; V was cut back by 1 base and J by 4 bases. As DNA, the CDR3 is TGCAGTGCTAGAGGATCGGGACTAGCGGGACGAACTTGGGCAGAGACCCAGTACTTC. Amino acids: CSARGSGLAGRTWAETQYF.

The chain carries TRBV20-1 and TRBJ2-1; the match to TRBD2 covers 10 bases. The germline CDR1 and CDR2 sequences are DFQATT and SNEGSKA (reference sequence). V lost 5 bases and J lost 2; bases outside the gene matches: 9. This CDR3 contains 16 residues. The CDR3 is CSALHLAGEAYNEQFF. The CDR3 bases are TGCAGTGCTCTCCACCTAGCGGGAGAGGCCTACAATGAGCAGTTCTTC.

The chain joins TRBV28 to TRBJ2-7; D possibly matches TRBD1 or TRBD2 (6 bases each). The CDR3 totals 16 residues. Germline V CDR1 and CDR2: MDHEN, SYDVKM. Trimming removed 2 bases at V and 1 base at J, with 15 bases between. The CDR3 loop is CASSLPPGAHSYEQYF. The DNA of the CDR3 is TGTGCCAGCAGTTTACCCCCGGGGGCGCATTCCTACGAGCAGTACTTC.